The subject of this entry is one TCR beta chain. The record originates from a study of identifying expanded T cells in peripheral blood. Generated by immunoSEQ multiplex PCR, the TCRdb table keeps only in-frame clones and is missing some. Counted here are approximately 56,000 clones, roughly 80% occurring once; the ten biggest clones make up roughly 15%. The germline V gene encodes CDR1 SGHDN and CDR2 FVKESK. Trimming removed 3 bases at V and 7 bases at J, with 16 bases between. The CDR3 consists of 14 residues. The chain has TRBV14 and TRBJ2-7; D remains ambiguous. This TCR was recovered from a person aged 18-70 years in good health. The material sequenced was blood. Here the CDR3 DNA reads TGTGCCAGCAGCCAGGGGTCCTTGATGGGGGAGCAGTACTTC. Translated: CASSQGSLMGEQYF.